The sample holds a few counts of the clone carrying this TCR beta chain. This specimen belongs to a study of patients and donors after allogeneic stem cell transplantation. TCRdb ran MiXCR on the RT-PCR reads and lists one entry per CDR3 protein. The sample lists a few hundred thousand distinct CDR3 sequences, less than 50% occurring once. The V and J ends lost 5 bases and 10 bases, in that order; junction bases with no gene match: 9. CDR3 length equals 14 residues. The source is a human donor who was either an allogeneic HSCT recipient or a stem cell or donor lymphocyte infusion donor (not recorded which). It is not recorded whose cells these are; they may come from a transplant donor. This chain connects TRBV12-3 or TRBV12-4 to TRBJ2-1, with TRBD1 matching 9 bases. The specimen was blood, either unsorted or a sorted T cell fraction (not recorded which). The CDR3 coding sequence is TGTGCCAGCAGTCGGGACAGGGCGTCTAGCGAGCAGTTCTTC. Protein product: CASSRDRASSEQFF.